The 18 T cell receptor beta chains in this list originate from one sample, sequenced in a study of CD8 T cells in Susac syndrome. Reverse transcription used about 0.45 to 1 ug RNA and random hexamers. TCRdb re-analysed the immunoSEQ multiplex PCR reads in MiXCR, keeping a single row per CDR3 protein. The sample yields 77,000 or so distinct CDR3 sequences, approximately 95% seen once. Sequencing used CD8+ T cells from PBMCs. Receptor source: a human donor with multiple sclerosis.

The chain links TRBV7-9 to TRBJ2-5; D is unresolved. V lost 3 bases, J lost 4 bases, and 3 bases lay in between. The CDR3 is made up of 11 amino acids. Germline values: CDR1 SEHNR, CDR2 FQNEAQ (reference sequence). Written as DNA, the CDR3 is TGTGCCAGCAGCTTCACAGAGACCCAGTACTTC. This sequence encodes CASSFTETQYF.

This clonotype came up once. The rearrangement uses TRBV28 and TRBJ2-7; 8 bases are shared with TRBD1. J gave up 6 bases and V 5 bases, and 24 bases lay outside the gene matches. Looked up from germline, CDR1 is MDHEN and CDR2 is SYDVKM. This CDR3 spans 19 amino acids. CDR3 sequence: CASSLHCNPRTGLTCEQYF. CDR3 coding DNA: TGTGCCAGCAGTCTCCACTGCAACCCTCGGACAGGGCTAACTTGCGAGCAGTACTTC.

The CDR3 loop is CSVLGLAGGTDTQYF. As DNA, the CDR3 is TGCAGCGTCCTCGGACTAGCGGGAGGCACAGATACGCAGTATTTT. The chain recombines TRBV29-1 with TRBJ2-3; 13 bases match TRBD2. Germline V gene lookup returns CDR1 SQVTM and CDR2 ANQGSEA. The CDR3 is 15 residues long. Trimming removed 6 bases from V and 1 base from J; junction bases left unmatched: 4.

This rearrangement joins TRBV5-1 to TRBJ2-7; maybe TRBD1 (6 bases). Germline CDR1 SGHRS, CDR2 YFSETQ. Trimming pared 0 bases from V and 7 bases from J, leaving 14 bases between. The length of the CDR3 is 14 residues. The CDR3 coding sequence is TGCGCCAGCAGCTTGGATGGACAGACCCTAGAGCAGTACTTC. Translated: CASSLDGQTLEQYF.

In this sample, this clonotype turned up once. The V and J genes are TRBV27 and TRBJ2-5; D is ambiguous. The germline V gene has CDR1 MNHEY and CDR2 SMNVEV (reference sequence). V shed 2 bases and J shed 1 base, with 8 bases lying between them. This CDR3 spans 14 amino acids. CDR3 DNA sequence: TGTGCCAGCAGTTTAATAGGTGGCCAAGAGACCCAGTACTTC. Protein sequence: CASSLIGGQETQYF.

The chain combines TRBV25-1 with TRBJ1-1; D may be TRBD1 (5 bases). Between the trimmed V and J ends, which lost 6 bases and 4 bases, there was a span of 12 bases. Germline V CDR1 and CDR2: MGHDK, SYGVNS. The CDR3 has 13 amino acids. This chain's CDR3 is CASRAGGFTEAFF. The DNA for the CDR3 is TGTGCCAGCAGGGCGGGGGGGTTCACTGAAGCTTTCTTT.

V usage is TRBV9 and J usage is TRBJ2-1; 9 bases line up with TRBD2. Trimming removed 0 bases from V and 7 bases from J; junction bases left unmatched: 5. Germline CDR1 is SGDLS and CDR2 is YYNGEE. The CDR3 sequence is 15 residues long. CDR3 residues: CASSVVAGVGNEQFF. The CDR3 DNA is TGTGCCAGCAGCGTAGTAGCGGGAGTAGGTAATGAGCAGTTCTTC. The whole variable domain, filled in from reference TRBV9 and TRBJ2-1, reads DSGVTQTPKHLITATGQRVTLRCSPRSGDLSVYWYQQSLDQGLQFLIQYYNGEERAKGNILERFSAQQFPDLHSELNLSSLELGDSALYFCASSVVAGVGNEQFFGPGTRLTVL.

The J gene is TRBJ2-3, the V gene TRBV7-3; TRBD2 matches 14 bases. J gave up 6 bases and V 2 bases, and 4 bases lay outside the gene matches. The CDR3 runs 16 residues. CDR1 is SGHTA and CDR2 is FQGTGA in the germline V gene. The CDR3 loop is CASSLRLAGGPDTQYF. DNA for the CDR3: TGTGCCAGCAGCTTACGACTAGCGGGGGGGCCTGATACGCAGTATTTT.

Here the CDR3 DNA reads TGTGCCAGCAGGTTTAGGGGGACTAACTATGGCTACACCTTC. It yields the protein CASRFRGTNYGYTF. The rearrangement uses TRBV27 and TRBJ1-2; possibly TRBD1 for D (6 bases). Germline CDR1 MNHEY, CDR2 SMNVEV (reference sequence). V was pared by 6 bases and J by 0 bases, with 11 bases between. The CDR3 sequence is 14 residues long.

The chain uses TRBV9 and TRBJ2-3, with D uncertain. The V and J ends lost 0 bases and 6 bases respectively, with 5 bases between them. The germline CDR1 and CDR2 sequences are SGDLS and YYNGEE. The CDR3 spans 12 residues. The CDR3 nucleotides are TGTGCCAGCAGCGTAGCGAGGGATACGCAGTATTTT. Residues: CASSVARDTQYF.

The V and J genes are TRBV20-1 and TRBJ2-1, with TRBD1 matching over 9 bases. The germline V gene encodes CDR1 DFQATT and CDR2 SNEGSKA (reference sequence). This CDR3 has 14 amino acids. V shed 1 base and J 5 bases; nucleotides not matched to a gene: 3. The DNA of the CDR3 is TGCAGTGCTAGAGTGGGGACAGGGAACAATGAGCAGTTCTTC. Protein sequence: CSARVGTGNNEQFF.

This CDR3 reads CAIPRATNRAFEQYF. In DNA form, the CDR3 reads TGTGCCATCCCAAGGGCTACAAACCGGGCTTTCGAGCAGTACTTC. V and J are TRBV7-9 and TRBJ2-7; unclear D gene. Germline V lookup: CDR1 SEHNR, CDR2 FQNEAQ (reference sequence). The V gene lost 10 bases and the J gene lost 6 bases, with 25 bases spanning the gap. The CDR3 spans 15 residues.

The V gene is TRBV9, the J gene TRBJ1-4; D might be TRBD1 (5 bases). CDR3 length: 14 residues. V lost 3 bases, J lost 3 bases, and 9 bases lay in between. Germline V gene sequence: CDR1 SGDLS, CDR2 YYNGEE. CDR3 amino acids: CASSGGTANEKLFF. As DNA, the CDR3 is TGTGCCAGCAGCGGGGGCACGGCTAATGAAAAACTGTTTTTT.

The sample holds one count of this clonotype. The chain has TRBV27 and TRBJ2-5; the match to TRBD1 covers 9 bases. J was trimmed by 4 bases and V by 5 bases; bases with no gene match: 11. The CDR3 contains 16 residues. From germline, CDR1 is MNHEY and CDR2 SMNVEV (reference sequence). The CDR3 coding sequence is TGTGCCAGCAGTGTGCGTGGACAGGGGATAGGAGAGACCCAGTACTTC. Protein sequence: CASSVRGQGIGETQYF.

Only one count was recorded for this clonotype. J is TRBJ1-5 and V is TRBV6-5; D gene unclear. Germline CDR1 reads MNHEY; CDR2 reads SVGAGI. V lost 4 bases, J lost 4 bases, and 8 bases lay in between. The CDR3 is made up of 13 amino acids. The CDR3 loop reads CASSSTGNQPQHF. The CDR3 DNA is TGTGCCAGCAGTTCGACGGGTAATCAGCCCCAGCATTTT.

V usage is TRBV5-4 and J usage is TRBJ2-5, with D maybe TRBD2 (5 bases). Germline lookup yields CDR1 SGHNT and CDR2 YYREEE (reference sequence). With 4 bases removed from V and 4 bases from J, the gap between germline ends came to 14 bases. This CDR3 contains 14 residues. CDR3 in DNA: TGTGCCAGCAGCCCCACTAGGATCCGAGAGACCCAGTACTTC. It codes for CASSPTRIRETQYF.

The CDR3 here is CASVRDSGYTF. CDR3 sequence (DNA): TGTGCCAGCGTAAGGGATAGTGGCTACACCTTC. The V and J genes are TRBV5-4 and TRBJ1-2; no definite D call. Germline CDR1 SGHNT, CDR2 YYREEE (reference sequence). CDR3 length: 11 residues. V gave up 7 bases and J gave up 7 bases, with 11 bases separating them. The complete variable domain, with remaining parts taken from reference TRBV5-4 and TRBJ1-2, reads ETGVTQSPTHLIKTRGQQVTLRCSSQSGHNTVSWYQQALGQGPQFIFQYYREEENGRGNFPPRFSGLQFPNYSSELNVNALELDDSALYLCASVRDSGYTFGSGTRLTVV.

The J gene is TRBJ1-5, the V gene TRBV6-6; D perhaps matches TRBD1 (5 bases). The germline CDR1 and CDR2 sequences are MNHNY and SVGAGI (reference sequence). CDR3 length: 13 amino acids. The V end lost 0 bases, the J end lost 9 bases, and 9 bases lay between the germline ends. The CDR3 reads CASSYSGTGPQHF. The CDR3 coding sequence is TGTGCCAGCAGTTACTCGGGGACGGGGCCCCAGCATTTT.